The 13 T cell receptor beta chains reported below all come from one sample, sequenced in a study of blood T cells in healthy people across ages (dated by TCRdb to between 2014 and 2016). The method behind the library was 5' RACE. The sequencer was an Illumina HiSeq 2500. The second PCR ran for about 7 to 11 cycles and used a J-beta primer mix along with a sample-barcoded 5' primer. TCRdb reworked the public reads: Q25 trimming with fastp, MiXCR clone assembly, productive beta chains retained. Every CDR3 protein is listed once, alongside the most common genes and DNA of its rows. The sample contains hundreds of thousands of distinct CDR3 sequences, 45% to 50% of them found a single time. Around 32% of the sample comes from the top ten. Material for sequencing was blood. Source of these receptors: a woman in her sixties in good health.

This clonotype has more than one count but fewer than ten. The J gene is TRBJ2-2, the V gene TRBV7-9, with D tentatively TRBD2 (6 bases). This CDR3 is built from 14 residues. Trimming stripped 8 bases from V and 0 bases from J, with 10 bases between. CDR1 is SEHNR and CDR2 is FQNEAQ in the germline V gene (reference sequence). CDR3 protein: CASEAGANTGELFF. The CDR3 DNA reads TGTGCCAGCGAAGCGGGCGCGAACACCGGGGAGCTGTTTTTT. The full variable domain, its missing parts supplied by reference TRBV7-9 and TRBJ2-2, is DTGVSQNPRHKITKRGQNVTFRCDPISEHNRLYWYRQTLGQGPEFLTYFQNEAQLEKSRLLSDRFSAERPKGSFSTLEIQRTEQGDSAMYLCASEAGANTGELFFGEGSRLTVL.

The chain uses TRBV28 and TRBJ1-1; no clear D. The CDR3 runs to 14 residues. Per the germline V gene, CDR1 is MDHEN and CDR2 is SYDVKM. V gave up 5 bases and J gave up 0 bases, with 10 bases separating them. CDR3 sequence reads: CASSADNMNTEAFF. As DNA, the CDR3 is TGTGCCAGCAGTGCCGACAACATGAACACTGAAGCTTTCTTT.

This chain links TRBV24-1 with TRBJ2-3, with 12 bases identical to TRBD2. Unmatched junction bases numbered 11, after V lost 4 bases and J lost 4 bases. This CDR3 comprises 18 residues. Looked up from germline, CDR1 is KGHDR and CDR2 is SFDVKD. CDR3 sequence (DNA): TGTGCCACCAGTGACCCGCGACTAGCGGGAGTCAATTCAGATACGCAGTATTTT. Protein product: CATSDPRLAGVNSDTQYF.

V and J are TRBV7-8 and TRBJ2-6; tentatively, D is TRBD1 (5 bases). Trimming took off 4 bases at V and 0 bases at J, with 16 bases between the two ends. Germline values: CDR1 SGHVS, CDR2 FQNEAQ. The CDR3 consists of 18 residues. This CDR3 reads CASSSIDSTISGANVLTF. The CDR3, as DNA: TGTGCCAGCAGCTCTATAGACAGTACCATCTCTGGGGCCAACGTCCTGACTTTC.

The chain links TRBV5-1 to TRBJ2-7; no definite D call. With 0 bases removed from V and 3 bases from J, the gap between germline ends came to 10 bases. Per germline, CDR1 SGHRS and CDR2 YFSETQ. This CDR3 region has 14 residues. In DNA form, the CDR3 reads TGCGCCAGCAGCTTGGAAGTCAGGAGCTACGAGCAGTACTTC. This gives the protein CASSLEVRSYEQYF.

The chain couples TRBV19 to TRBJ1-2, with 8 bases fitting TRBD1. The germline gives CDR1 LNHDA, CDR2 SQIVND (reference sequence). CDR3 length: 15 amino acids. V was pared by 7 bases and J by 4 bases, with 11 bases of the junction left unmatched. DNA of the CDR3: TGTGCCAGTACCTCCGGGACAGGTGATTTCTATGGCTACACCTTC. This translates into CASTSGTGDFYGYTF.

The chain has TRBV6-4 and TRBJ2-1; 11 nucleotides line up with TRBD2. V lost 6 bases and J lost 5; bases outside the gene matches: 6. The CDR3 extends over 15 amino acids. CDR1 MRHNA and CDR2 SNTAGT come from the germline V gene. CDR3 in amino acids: CASSAGTSGHNEQFF. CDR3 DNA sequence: TGTGCCAGCAGCGCCGGGACTAGCGGTCACAATGAGCAGTTCTTC.

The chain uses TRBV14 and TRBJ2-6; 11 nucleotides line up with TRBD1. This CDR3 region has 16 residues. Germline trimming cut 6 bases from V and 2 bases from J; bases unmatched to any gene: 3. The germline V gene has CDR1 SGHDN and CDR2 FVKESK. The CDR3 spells CASRPDRGPGANVLTF. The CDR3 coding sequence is TGTGCCAGCAGGCCGGACAGGGGGCCTGGGGCCAACGTCCTGACTTTC.

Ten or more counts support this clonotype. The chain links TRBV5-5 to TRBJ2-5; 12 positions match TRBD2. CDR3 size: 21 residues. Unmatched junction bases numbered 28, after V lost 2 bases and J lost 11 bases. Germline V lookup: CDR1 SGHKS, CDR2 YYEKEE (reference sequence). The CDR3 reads CASSFWSRTELAGGGGNEQYF. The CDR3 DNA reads TGTGCCAGCAGCTTCTGGAGTAGGACCGAACTAGCGGGAGGAGGGGGCAATGAGCAGTACTTC.

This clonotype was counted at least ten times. The CDR3 here is CASSDAGTDYYEQYF. The CDR3 region has the DNA TGTGCCAGCAGTGATGCTGGGACGGATTACTACGAGCAGTACTTC. The chain carries TRBV25-1 and TRBJ2-7; D possibly uses TRBD1 or TRBD2 (5 bases each). Trimming shortened V by 3 bases and J by 3 bases, and 15 bases separated the two germline ends. The germline CDR1 and CDR2 sequences are MGHDK and SYGVNS. The CDR3 is 15 residues long.

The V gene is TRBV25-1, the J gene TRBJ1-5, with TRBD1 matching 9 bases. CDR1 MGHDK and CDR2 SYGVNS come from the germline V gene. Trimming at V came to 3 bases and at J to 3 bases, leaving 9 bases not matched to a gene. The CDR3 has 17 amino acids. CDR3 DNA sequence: TGTGCCAGCAGTGATCGTACAGGGGGCTATGTCAATCAGCCCCAGCATTTT. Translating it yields CASSDRTGGYVNQPQHF.

The CDR3 DNA is TGCAGTGCTGACGCGGGGCCCATTCAGTACTTC. This sequence encodes CSADAGPIQYF. This sequence joins TRBV20-1 and TRBJ2-5; TRBD2 might be the D (6 bases). The DNA end is a closer match to TRBJ2-4, so the J assignment may be wrong. The CDR3 contains 11 residues. From germline, CDR1 is DFQATT and CDR2 SNEGSKA (reference sequence).

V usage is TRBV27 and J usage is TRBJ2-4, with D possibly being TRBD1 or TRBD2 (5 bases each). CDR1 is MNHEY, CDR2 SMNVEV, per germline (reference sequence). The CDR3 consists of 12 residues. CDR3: CGGRGAKNIQYF. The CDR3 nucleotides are TGTGGGGGACGCGGAGCCAAAAACATTCAGTACTTC.